These T cell receptor beta chains were read from a single sample in a study of shared clonotypes between healthy human individuals. Sequenced by immunoSEQ multiplex PCR; TCRdb stores in-frame clones only, minus some. There are about 2 million clones in the sample; about 95% occur only once, and 1.2% lies in the top ten. The sequenced material came from naive CD8+ T cells sorted from blood. These receptors were collected from a young man in good health. Each CDR3 is given with its conserved first and last residue. Fields, in order: CDR3 DNA, CDR3 protein, J gene, V gene, clone size, D gene. D genes are given only for firm matches. A clone size is listed for some rows: how often the clone was seen (once, few, many), or a class if it is expanded.

CDR3 DNA: TGTGCCAGCAGCGCTAGGACTAGCGGGGGGACAGATACGCAGTATTTT
CDR3 protein: CASSARTSGGTDTQYF
J gene: TRBJ2-3
V gene: TRBV13
clone size: -
D gene: TRBD2

CDR3 DNA: TGTGCCAGCAGTTACTTGGGGGATTGGTACGAGCAGTACTTC
CDR3 protein: CASSYLGDWYEQYF
J gene: TRBJ2-7
V gene: TRBV6-5
clone size: -
D gene: -

CDR3 DNA: TGTGCCAGCAGCTTGGGCTTTGAGCAGTTCTTC
CDR3 protein: CASSLGFEQFF
J gene: TRBJ2-1
V gene: TRBV5-6
clone size: -
D gene: -

CDR3 DNA: TGTGCCAGCAGTTACCTGGGGGGGAGGAACACTGAAGCTTTCTTT
CDR3 protein: CASSYLGGRNTEAFF
J gene: TRBJ1-1
V gene: TRBV6-6
clone size: -
D gene: -

CDR3 DNA: TGTGCCAGCCGCGAAGGGTTTGAAGCTTTCTTT
CDR3 protein: CASREGFEAFF
J gene: TRBJ1-1
V gene: TRBV7-8
clone size: -
D gene: -

CDR3 DNA: TGTGCCAGCAGCTTTTTAGAGACCCAGTACTTC
CDR3 protein: CASSFLETQYF
J gene: TRBJ2-5
V gene: TRBV5-6
clone size: -
D gene: -

CDR3 DNA: TGTGCTAGTACCACCCAGGAAGGCTCCTACGAGCAGTACTTC
CDR3 protein: CASTTQEGSYEQYF
J gene: TRBJ2-7
V gene: TRBV19
clone size: -
D gene: -

CDR3 DNA: TGTGCCAGCCGGGGGACAGATACGCAGTATTTT
CDR3 protein: CASRGTDTQYF
J gene: TRBJ2-3
V gene: TRBV7-9
clone size: -
D gene: -

CDR3 DNA: TGTGCCAGCGGTAAGGGACTACTGGAGACCCAGTACTTC
CDR3 protein: CASGKGLLETQYF
J gene: TRBJ2-5
V gene: TRBV6-5
clone size: -
D gene: TRBD2

CDR3 DNA: TGTGCCAGCAGCGTAGTAGAGGGGTGGGGTGAGACCCAGTACTTC
CDR3 protein: CASSVVEGWGETQYF
J gene: TRBJ2-5
V gene: TRBV9
clone size: -
D gene: -

CDR3 DNA: TGTGCCAGCAGCTTAAGCGGGAACCACGACTACGAGCAGTACTTC
CDR3 protein: CASSLSGNHDYEQYF
J gene: TRBJ2-7
V gene: TRBV13
clone size: -
D gene: TRBD2

CDR3 DNA: TGTGCCAGCAGCTCAAATGTGAACACTGAAGCTTTCTTT
CDR3 protein: CASSSNVNTEAFF
J gene: TRBJ1-1
V gene: TRBV7-9
clone size: -
D gene: -

CDR3 DNA: TGTGCCAGCAGTTACGGTGGAGCGGGGGAACAAGAGACCCAGTACTTC
CDR3 protein: CASSYGGAGEQETQYF
J gene: TRBJ2-5
V gene: TRBV6-6
clone size: -
D gene: TRBD2

CDR3 DNA: TGTGCCACCAGCGGCAGGGGGACGGGCAATCAGCCCCAGCATTTT
CDR3 protein: CATSGRGTGNQPQHF
J gene: TRBJ1-5
V gene: TRBV15
clone size: -
D gene: TRBD1

CDR3 DNA: TGTGCCAGCAGATCTTCCTACGAGCAGTACTTC
CDR3 protein: CASRSSYEQYF
J gene: TRBJ2-7
V gene: TRBV27
clone size: -
D gene: -

CDR3 DNA: TGTGCCAGCAGCTTAGGATGGGGACAGGGCCCTAATGAAAAACTGTTTTTT
CDR3 protein: CASSLGWGQGPNEKLFF
J gene: TRBJ1-4
V gene: TRBV7-9
clone size: -
D gene: TRBD1

CDR3 DNA: TGTGCCAGCAGCTCTAAGACAGGGGCTTATGGAAACACCATATATTTT
CDR3 protein: CASSSKTGAYGNTIYF
J gene: TRBJ1-3
V gene: TRBV28
clone size: -
D gene: TRBD1

CDR3 DNA: TGTGCCAGCAGTTACTCAAATGAGCAGTTCTTC
CDR3 protein: CASSYSNEQFF
J gene: TRBJ2-1
V gene: TRBV6-5
clone size: -
D gene: -

CDR3 DNA: TGTGCCAGCAGCTTCGTTGACACTGAAGCTTTCTTT
CDR3 protein: CASSFVDTEAFF
J gene: TRBJ1-1
V gene: TRBV7-9
clone size: -
D gene: -

CDR3 DNA: TGTGCCAGCGGCCCGTCAGGGGGCGCAGGCAAAAACATTCAGTACTTC
CDR3 protein: CASGPSGGAGKNIQYF
J gene: TRBJ2-4
V gene: TRBV27
clone size: -
D gene: TRBD1

CDR3 DNA: TGTGCCAGCAGTTCAACCGGTGCTGGTAATGAGCAGTTCTTC
CDR3 protein: CASSSTGAGNEQFF
J gene: TRBJ2-1
V gene: TRBV6-5
clone size: -
D gene: -

CDR3 DNA: TGTGCCAGCAGCTTAGTGAAATTCTACGAGCAGTACTTC
CDR3 protein: CASSLVKFYEQYF
J gene: TRBJ2-7
V gene: TRBV7-2
clone size: -
D gene: -

CDR3 DNA: TGTGCTAGCAGCTCCGCACTAACCGGGGAGCTGTTTTTT
CDR3 protein: CASSSALTGELFF
J gene: TRBJ2-2
V gene: TRBV7-7
clone size: -
D gene: -

CDR3 DNA: TGTGCCAGCAGCTTAGACGGGGGGGCCTACAATGAGCAGTTCTTC
CDR3 protein: CASSLDGGAYNEQFF
J gene: TRBJ2-1
V gene: TRBV7-9
clone size: once
D gene: TRBD2

CDR3 DNA: TGTGCCAGTAGTATAGATCCGGGCGGAAATCAGCCCCAGCATTTT
CDR3 protein: CASSIDPGGNQPQHF
J gene: TRBJ1-5
V gene: TRBV19
clone size: -
D gene: -

CDR3 DNA: TGTGCCAGCAGTGAAGATGTCCCTGGACATACCCCAGGGGCCCAGCATTTT
CDR3 protein: CASSEDVPGHTPGAQHF
J gene: TRBJ1-5
V gene: TRBV2
clone size: -
D gene: -

CDR3 DNA: TGTGCCAGTAGTATAGACCTCGAAGACTACGAGCAGTACTTC
CDR3 protein: CASSIDLEDYEQYF
J gene: TRBJ2-7
V gene: TRBV19
clone size: -
D gene: -

CDR3 DNA: TGTGCCAGCAGCTTGCCAGGGGTCGGCTACGAGCAGTACTTC
CDR3 protein: CASSLPGVGYEQYF
J gene: TRBJ2-7
V gene: TRBV5-4
clone size: -
D gene: -

CDR3 DNA: TGTGCCAGCAGTTCCAACAGGGGGCACACTGAAGCTTTCTTT
CDR3 protein: CASSSNRGHTEAFF
J gene: TRBJ1-1
V gene: TRBV28
clone size: -
D gene: TRBD1

CDR3 DNA: TGTGCCAGCAGTTACTCAGGTGCCTACGAGCAGTACTTC
CDR3 protein: CASSYSGAYEQYF
J gene: TRBJ2-7
V gene: TRBV6-6
clone size: -
D gene: -

CDR3 DNA: TGCGCCAGCAGCCAAGGCCAGACCTACGAGCAGTACTTC
CDR3 protein: CASSQGQTYEQYF
J gene: TRBJ2-7
V gene: TRBV4-3
clone size: -
D gene: -

CDR3 DNA: TGCGCCAGCAGCCCTGGGACAAACTCCTACGAGCAGTACTTC
CDR3 protein: CASSPGTNSYEQYF
J gene: TRBJ2-7
V gene: TRBV5-1
clone size: -
D gene: -

CDR3 DNA: TGTGCCAGCAGCCTCCTAATCACAGGGGGGTACACCGGGGAGCTGTTTTTT
CDR3 protein: CASSLLITGGYTGELFF
J gene: TRBJ2-2
V gene: TRBV5-6
clone size: -
D gene: TRBD1

CDR3 DNA: TGTGCCAGCTCACCATCTCCCTGGCTACAGGGGATTTCACCCCTCCACTTT
CDR3 protein: CASSPSPWLQGISPLHF
J gene: TRBJ1-6
V gene: TRBV18
clone size: -
D gene: TRBD1

CDR3 DNA: TGCGCCAGCAGCCAAATGGGCGGGGTCACCGGGGAGCTGTTTTTT
CDR3 protein: CASSQMGGVTGELFF
J gene: TRBJ2-2
V gene: TRBV4-1
clone size: once
D gene: -

CDR3 DNA: TGTGCCAGCAGCGCTCTAGCGGGGGGCTCCTCCTGGGAGCAGTACTTC
CDR3 protein: CASSALAGGSSWEQYF
J gene: TRBJ2-7
V gene: TRBV13
clone size: -
D gene: TRBD2

CDR3 DNA: TGTGCCAGCAGCCCCCGCGGAGGGCCTTTCCTCGGCTATGGCTACACCTTC
CDR3 protein: CASSPRGGPFLGYGYTF
J gene: TRBJ1-2
V gene: TRBV28
clone size: -
D gene: -

CDR3 DNA: TGTGCCAGCAGCTTTGGGGAATCGAACACCGGGGAGCTGTTTTTT
CDR3 protein: CASSFGESNTGELFF
J gene: TRBJ2-2
V gene: TRBV7-9
clone size: -
D gene: -

CDR3 DNA: TGTGCCAGGGGACCGGGGAGCGCCGAGCAGTACTTC
CDR3 protein: CARGPGSAEQYF
J gene: TRBJ2-7
V gene: TRBV7-9
clone size: -
D gene: -

CDR3 DNA: TGTGCCAGCAGCGCCGGACAGGGGGCCGGGGAGCTGTTTTTT
CDR3 protein: CASSAGQGAGELFF
J gene: TRBJ2-2
V gene: TRBV9
clone size: -
D gene: TRBD1

CDR3 DNA: TGCGCCAGCAGCCAAGATTATCCCCGGATATACGAGCAGTACTTC
CDR3 protein: CASSQDYPRIYEQYF
J gene: TRBJ2-7
V gene: TRBV4-1
clone size: -
D gene: -

CDR3 DNA: TGTGCCAGCAGTGACCCTGGGGCAAGGGGCGGGGAGCTGTTTTTT
CDR3 protein: CASSDPGARGGELFF
J gene: TRBJ2-2
V gene: TRBV2
clone size: -
D gene: -

CDR3 DNA: TGTGCCAGCAGTTCCCTCCCCGGGACTAGCGGGGTAAGTGAGCAGTTCTTC
CDR3 protein: CASSSLPGTSGVSEQFF
J gene: TRBJ2-1
V gene: TRBV28
clone size: -
D gene: TRBD2

CDR3 DNA: TGTGCCAGCAGTTACCGCAGGGCGGCGGAGAATTCACCCCTCCACTTT
CDR3 protein: CASSYRRAAENSPLHF
J gene: TRBJ1-6
V gene: TRBV6-5
clone size: -
D gene: -

CDR3 DNA: TGTGCCAGCAGCGACCCCGGGCGGGTCGAGACCCAGTACTTC
CDR3 protein: CASSDPGRVETQYF
J gene: TRBJ2-5
V gene: TRBV2
clone size: -
D gene: -

CDR3 DNA: TGTGCCAGCAGCTTAGTCCTAGGGCAGACAACTAATGAAAAACTGTTTTTT
CDR3 protein: CASSLVLGQTTNEKLFF
J gene: TRBJ1-4
V gene: TRBV11-2
clone size: -
D gene: -

CDR3 DNA: TGTGCCAGCAGCTTTTTTGGAGGACGGGAGGCCTACGAGCAGTACTTC
CDR3 protein: CASSFFGGREAYEQYF
J gene: TRBJ2-7
V gene: TRBV13
clone size: -
D gene: TRBD2

CDR3 DNA: TGTGCAAGTCGCTTCTGGGGCGCCTATGGCTACACCTTC
CDR3 protein: CASRFWGAYGYTF
J gene: TRBJ1-2
V gene: TRBV12-2
clone size: -
D gene: -

CDR3 DNA: TGCGCCAGCAGCCCGCAAGCGGGGCAAGGTAATCAGCCCCAGCATTTT
CDR3 protein: CASSPQAGQGNQPQHF
J gene: TRBJ1-5
V gene: TRBV4-1
clone size: -
D gene: -

CDR3 DNA: TGCACCAGCAGCCTTCGGGACAGACAAGAGACCCAGTACTTC
CDR3 protein: CTSSLRDRQETQYF
J gene: TRBJ2-5
V gene: TRBV1
clone size: once
D gene: -

CDR3 DNA: TGTGCCAGCAGCTTGGACAGTCAGTACTACGAGCAGTACTTC
CDR3 protein: CASSLDSQYYEQYF
J gene: TRBJ2-7
V gene: TRBV5-5
clone size: -
D gene: -

CDR3 DNA: TGTGCCAGCAGTTATTCTACTAATTCACCCCTCCACTTT
CDR3 protein: CASSYSTNSPLHF
J gene: TRBJ1-6
V gene: TRBV6-5
clone size: once
D gene: -

CDR3 DNA: TGTGCCTGGAGTTGGACAGGGGACAATGAGCAGTTCTTC
CDR3 protein: CAWSWTGDNEQFF
J gene: TRBJ2-1
V gene: TRBV30
clone size: -
D gene: TRBD1

CDR3 DNA: TGTGCCAGCAGCTTAGACAGGGACACTGAAGCTTTCTTT
CDR3 protein: CASSLDRDTEAFF
J gene: TRBJ1-1
V gene: TRBV11-2
clone size: -
D gene: -